These 29 T cell receptor beta chains were sequenced from one sample in a study of human T cells and chemical hapten exposure. One entry per CDR3 protein, called by TCRdb with MiXCR from the RACE reads. Of under 400,000 distinct CDR3 sequences in the sample, 5.1% were seen once. Time point reported: pre-sensitization, week 0. Treatment reported: therapeutic diphenylcyclopropenone sensitization with weekly scalp DPC. Here the sequenced sample was whole blood, taken in connection with sensitization to the hapten diphenylcyclopropenone (DPC). The source of these receptors is a woman aged 50 to 60 with alopecia areata. Some clones in this sample may be carry-over from other donors' samples.

Only a few counts were recorded for this clonotype. CDR3 DNA: TGCAGCGCGGGACACAGGGAGGAAAAACTGTTTTTT. This codes for CSAGHREEKLFF. The V and J genes are TRBV20-1 and TRBJ1-4; possibly TRBD1 for D (6 bases). The CDR3 extends over 12 amino acids. From germline, CDR1 is DFQATT and CDR2 SNEGSKA (reference sequence).

The sample holds a few counts of this clonotype. The rearrangement links TRBV5-6 to TRBJ2-3, with D possibly matching TRBD2 (7 bases). The CDR3 is 17 residues long. Germline assignment: CDR1 SGHDT and CDR2 YYEEEE. The germline V and J ends were trimmed by 0 bases and 4 bases, with 18 bases remaining between them. CDR3 nucleotides: TGTGCCAGCAGCTTGGGGTACCGGGGGGCGTCCTCAGATACGCAGTATTTT. Translation gives CASSLGYRGASSDTQYF.

This clonotype occurred a few times. The V gene is TRBV2, the J gene TRBJ2-7; 9 bases match TRBD1. Germline CDR1 and CDR2: SNHLY and FYNNEI. With V trimmed by 5 bases and J by 6 bases, 17 bases remained unmatched. The CDR3 consists of 17 residues. CDR3 nucleotide sequence: TGTGCCAGCAGTTTCTTAACCGGGACAGGGTCCCCCCTCGAGCAGTACTTC. It translates to CASSFLTGTGSPLEQYF.

The chain joins TRBV9 to TRBJ2-3; D is tentatively TRBD1 or TRBD2 (6 bases each). The length of the CDR3 is 16 residues. The V and J ends lost 3 bases and 2 bases respectively, with 16 bases between them. Looked up from germline, CDR1 is SGDLS and CDR2 is YYNGEE. This CDR3 is CASSEEGGSVTDTQYF. For the CDR3, the DNA is TGTGCCAGCAGCGAGGAGGGGGGTTCTGTCACAGATACGCAGTATTTT.

The sample holds a few counts of this clonotype. V usage is TRBV30 and J usage is TRBJ2-7; 8 bases fit TRBD2. CDR3 size: 14 residues. CDR1 is GTSNPN and CDR2 is SVGIG in the germline V gene (reference sequence). V trimming: 4 bases; J trimming: 0 bases; junction bases outside the gene matches: 5. The CDR3 here is CAWMELAVSYEQYF. The CDR3 DNA is TGTGCCTGGATGGAACTAGCGGTCTCCTACGAGCAGTACTTC.

This clonotype has a count of ten or more. The chain couples TRBV4-3 to TRBJ2-1; 9 bases are shared with TRBD2. The CDR3 consists of 17 residues. Trimming at V came to 2 bases and at J to 10 bases, leaving 15 bases not matched to a gene. The germline CDR1 and CDR2 sequences are LGHNA and YSLEER. CDR3 sequence: CASSQRGTSGLVTEQFF. CDR3 DNA: TGCGCCAGCAGCCAAAGGGGAACTAGCGGGCTCGTTACGGAGCAGTTCTTC.

This clonotype showed up many times. The chain is built from TRBV27 and TRBJ2-1, with 9 positions matching TRBD1. The CDR3 spans 14 residues. Per the germline V gene, CDR1 is MNHEY and CDR2 is SMNVEV (reference sequence). The V and J ends lost 1 base and 7 bases, in that order; junction bases with no gene match: 2. The DNA for the CDR3 is TGTGCCAGCAGTTTATGGACAGGGGAGAATGAGCAGTTCTTC. This encodes CASSLWTGENEQFF.

This clonotype was recorded a few times. This sequence joins TRBV7-9 and TRBJ2-7; D is unclear. The V end lost 5 bases, the J end lost 1 base, and 9 bases lay between the germline ends. The V gene's germline CDR1 is SEHNR and CDR2 FQNEAQ (reference sequence). This CDR3 is 13 amino acids long. The CDR3 sequence is CASSPLLSYEQYF. CDR3 DNA sequence: TGTGCCAGCAGCCCTCTTCTATCCTACGAGCAGTACTTC.

This clonotype has ten or more counts. V gene TRBV12-3 or TRBV12-4 combines with J gene TRBJ2-2, with a possible D match to TRBD1 (6 bases). The CDR3 has 15 residues. Trimming pared 0 bases from V and 4 bases from J, leaving 9 bases between. The CDR3: CASSLADRPTGELFF. The CDR3 DNA reads as TGTGCCAGCAGTTTAGCGGACAGACCCACCGGGGAGCTGTTTTTT.

Many counts were recorded for this clonotype. The gene calls are TRBV15 and TRBJ1-2; maybe TRBD1 (5 bases). The V gene lost 1 base and the J gene lost 7 bases, with 10 bases spanning the gap. The CDR3 totals 13 residues. Germline V gives CDR1 LNHNV, CDR2 YYDKDF (reference sequence). The CDR3 DNA reads as TGTGCCACCAGCAGAGGGACACTGAGTGGCTACACCTTC. Amino acids: CATSRGTLSGYTF.

This clonotype was recorded at least ten times. This chain links TRBV12-3 or TRBV12-4 with TRBJ2-2; D unclear. The CDR3 is 14 residues long. V was shortened by 3 bases and J by 1 base, with 6 bases between the two germline ends. The CDR3 region is CASSFRKNTGELFF. DNA for the CDR3: TGTGCCAGCAGTTTTCGAAAGAACACCGGGGAGCTGTTTTTT.

The chain uses TRBV29-1 and TRBJ2-7; D unclear. Between the trimmed V and J ends, which lost 2 bases and 6 bases, there was a span of 11 bases. This CDR3 has 12 residues. Germline CDR1 reads SQVTM; CDR2 reads ANQGSEA. The CDR3 DNA is TGCAGCGTTGAAATAAATCCCGGCGAGCAGTACTTC. Translating gives CSVEINPGEQYF.

This clonotype came up many times. The V call is TRBV4-1, the J call TRBJ2-7; 10 bases line up with TRBD2. The germline CDR1 and CDR2 sequences are MGHRA and YSYEKL. The ends lost 0 bases at V and 2 bases at J; junction bases unmatched: 1. CDR3 size: 15 residues. This CDR3 reads CASSQEAGGTYEQYF. CDR3 sequence (DNA): TGCGCCAGCAGCCAAGAAGCGGGGGGGACCTACGAGCAGTACTTC.

This clonotype was seen ten or more times. CDR3 protein: CASSYSSGRTSDTQYF. The CDR3 coding sequence is TGTGCCAGCAGTTACTCTAGCGGGAGGACGTCAGATACGCAGTATTTT. V and J are TRBV6-2 or TRBV6-3 and TRBJ2-3, with TRBD2 matching over 10 bases. CDR1 and CDR2 (germline): MNHEY, SVGEGT. The CDR3 loop spans 16 amino acids. Germline trimming cut 0 bases from V and 4 bases from J; bases unmatched to any gene: 4.

Ten or more counts support this clonotype. The chain couples TRBV7-9 to TRBJ2-3; D is unclear. The ends were cut back, 8 bases at V and 4 bases at J, with 13 bases in the middle. Germline-derived CDR1 and CDR2 are SEHNR and FQNEAQ (reference sequence). The CDR3 sequence is 13 residues long. The chain's CDR3 is CASRKVGADTQYF. CDR3 DNA: TGTGCCAGCCGTAAGGTTGGGGCAGATACGCAGTATTTT.

This clonotype was seen more than once but under ten times. The CDR3 bases are TGCAGTGCTAGCTTTGGCGGGACGGCCGGTAATGAAAAACTGTTTTTT. Amino acid sequence: CSASFGGTAGNEKLFF. The V call is TRBV20-1, the J call TRBJ1-4, with TRBD1 as a possible D gene (5 bases). The CDR3 totals 16 residues. Trimming took 3 bases from V and 4 from J, leaving 18 bases between them. CDR1 and CDR2 (germline): DFQATT, SNEGSKA (reference sequence).

This clonotype has a handful of counts. This chain connects TRBV20-1 to TRBJ1-2; perhaps TRBD1 as D (5 bases). This CDR3 has 12 amino acids. Trimming cost V 8 bases and J 4 bases, with 14 bases left between them. The germline V gene has CDR1 DFQATT and CDR2 SNEGSKA (reference sequence). The CDR3 region is CSRESGGYGYTF. The CDR3 nucleotides read TGCAGTCGCGAAAGTGGGGGCTATGGCTACACCTTC.

This clonotype turned up a few times. The gene calls are TRBV14 and TRBJ1-6, with 9 positions matching TRBD1. Unmatched junction bases numbered 8, after V lost 1 base and J lost 10 bases. CDR1 and CDR2 from the germline V gene are SGHDN and FVKESK. The CDR3 sequence is 16 residues long. The CDR3 DNA reads TGTGCCAGCAGCCAAGTTCCGGGACAGGGAAGCTCACCCCTCCACTTT. It codes for CASSQVPGQGSSPLHF.

This clonotype was seen at least ten times. This rearrangement joins TRBV28 to TRBJ1-5; 8 positions match TRBD1. Trimming at V came to 7 bases and at J to 6 bases, leaving 14 bases not matched to a gene. Germline V lookup: CDR1 MDHEN, CDR2 SYDVKM. The CDR3 loop spans 16 amino acids. The CDR3 DNA reads as TGTGCCAGCATCTCCACGGACAGGGTCCGGTTTCAGCCCCAGCATTTT. Translation: CASISTDRVRFQPQHF.

This clonotype has at least ten counts. The CDR3 region has the DNA TGTGCCAGCAGTTACTCTAGCGGATACAGCTCCTACAATGAGCAGTTCTTC. Translating gives CASSYSSGYSSYNEQFF. The chain is built from TRBV6-2 or TRBV6-3 and TRBJ2-1; maybe TRBD2 (6 bases). V lost 0 bases and J 0 bases, leaving 12 bases between the germline ends. Germline CDR1 and CDR2: MNHEY and SVGEGT. This CDR3 comprises 17 residues.

On this clonotype itself: A read error may account for a junction end that differs from germline. The chain's CDR3 is CASSYFSGGAGNEQFF. The CDR3 DNA follows: TGTGCCAGCAGCTACTTTAGCGGGGGGGCAGGGAATGAGCAGTTCTTC. The J gene is TRBJ2-1, the V gene TRBV6-5, with TRBD2 identical over 11 bases. The CDR3 runs 16 residues. CDR1 is MNHEY and CDR2 is SVGAGI in the germline V gene.

This clonotype was found many times. CDR3 protein: CASSPIRGPSSYEQYF. The CDR3 nucleotides are TGTGCCAGCAGCCCTATTAGGGGGCCCAGCTCCTACGAGCAGTACTTC. V is TRBV14 and J is TRBJ2-7; 7 bases fit TRBD1. Germline CDR1 and CDR2: SGHDN and FVKESK. V lost 4 bases, J lost 0 bases, and 9 bases stayed unmatched. The CDR3 runs to 16 residues.

The chain recombines TRBV7-2 with TRBJ2-1, with D perhaps matching TRBD2 (6 bases). The length of the CDR3 is 12 residues. The V end was cut by 5 bases, the J end by 9 bases, with 11 bases between. Germline V gives CDR1 SGHTA, CDR2 FQGNSA. DNA of the CDR3: TGTGCCAGCAGCCTGACTAGATCTGAGCAGTTCTTC. The encoded protein is CASSLTRSEQFF.

This clonotype was found a few times. The chain recombines TRBV7-2 with TRBJ2-7, with D maybe TRBD2 (7 bases). The CDR3 runs to 15 residues. Deletions cut 7 bases from V and 2 bases from J, with 18 bases between. CDR1 SGHTA and CDR2 FQGNSA come from the germline V gene. The CDR3 loop is CASTLGGGRAYEQYF. CDR3 sequence (DNA): TGTGCCAGCACGCTTGGGGGCGGGAGAGCCTACGAGCAGTACTTC.

The chain links TRBV7-2 to TRBJ1-5; D not certain. The germline V and J ends were trimmed by 1 base and 7 bases, with 11 bases remaining between them. The CDR3 is made up of 14 amino acids. In germline, CDR1 is SGHTA, CDR2 FQGNSA. The CDR3 region is CASSLDPGSQPQHF. The CDR3, as DNA: TGTGCCAGCAGCTTAGATCCGGGGTCCCAGCCCCAGCATTTT.

The CDR3 sequence: CASSSWDRGLGEAFF. Here the CDR3 DNA reads TGTGCCAGCAGCTCTTGGGACAGGGGTTTGGGTGAAGCTTTCTTT. This sequence joins TRBV7-2 and TRBJ1-1; the match to TRBD1 covers 10 bases. Germline loops: CDR1 SGHTA, CDR2 FQGNSA. CDR3 length equals 15 residues. The ends lost 4 bases at V and 7 bases at J; junction bases unmatched: 9. Supplemented by reference TRBV7-2 and TRBJ1-1, the full variable domain reads GAGVSQSPSNKVTEKGKDVELRCDPISGHTALYWYRQSLGQGLEFLIYFQGNSAPDKSGLPSDRFSAERTGGSVSTLTIQRTQQEDSAVYLCASSSWDRGLGEAFFGQGTRLTVV.

This clonotype was seen at least ten times. The chain uses TRBV5-1 and TRBJ1-1; 8 bases map to TRBD1. Germline V gives CDR1 SGHRS, CDR2 YFSETQ. This CDR3 comprises 14 residues. V dropped 5 bases and J dropped 4; count of bases not matched to a gene: 7. In nucleotides, the CDR3 is TGCGCCAGCAGACAAACAGGGGGTGGCACTGAAGCTTTCTTT. Translation: CASRQTGGGTEAFF. Looking up the rest from reference TRBV5-1 and TRBJ1-1 gives the full variable domain: KAGVTQTPRYLIKTRGQQVTLSCSPISGHRSVSWYQQTPGQGLQFLFEYFSETQRNKGNFPGRFSGRQFSNSRSEMNVSTLELGDSALYLCASRQTGGGTEAFFGQGTRLTVV.

The V call is TRBV2, the J call TRBJ2-3, with 8 bases identical to TRBD2. CDR3 length: 13 residues. The V and J ends lost 3 bases and 9 bases, in that order; junction bases with no gene match: 5. The V gene's germline CDR1 is SNHLY and CDR2 FYNNEI. The CDR3 nucleotides are TGTGCCAGCAGTGAGGAGGCTAGCGGGACGCAGTATTTT. It specifies CASSEEASGTQYF.

This clonotype was seen only a few times. This chain connects TRBV15 to TRBJ1-4; tentative D call: TRBD1 (6 bases). V was cut by 1 base and J by 8 bases, with 14 bases left in between. Germline loops: CDR1 LNHNV, CDR2 YYDKDF (reference sequence). This CDR3 comprises 15 residues. CDR3: CATSRVAGAREKLFF. The CDR3 region has the DNA TGTGCCACCAGCAGAGTGGCAGGGGCAAGGGAAAAACTGTTTTTT.